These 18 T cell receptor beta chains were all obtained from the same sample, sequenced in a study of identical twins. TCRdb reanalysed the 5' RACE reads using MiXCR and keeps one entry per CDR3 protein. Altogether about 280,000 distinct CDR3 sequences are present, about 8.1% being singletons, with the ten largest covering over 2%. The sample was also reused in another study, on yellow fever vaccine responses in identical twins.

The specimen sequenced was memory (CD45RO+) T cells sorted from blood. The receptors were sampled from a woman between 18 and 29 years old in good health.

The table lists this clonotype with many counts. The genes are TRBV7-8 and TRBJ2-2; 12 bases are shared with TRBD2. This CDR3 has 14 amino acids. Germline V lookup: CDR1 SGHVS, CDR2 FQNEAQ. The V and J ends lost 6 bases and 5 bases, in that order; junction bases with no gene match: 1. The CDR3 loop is CASSGLAGTGELFF. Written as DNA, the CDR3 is TGTGCCAGCAGTGGACTAGCGGGGACCGGGGAGCTGTTTTTT.

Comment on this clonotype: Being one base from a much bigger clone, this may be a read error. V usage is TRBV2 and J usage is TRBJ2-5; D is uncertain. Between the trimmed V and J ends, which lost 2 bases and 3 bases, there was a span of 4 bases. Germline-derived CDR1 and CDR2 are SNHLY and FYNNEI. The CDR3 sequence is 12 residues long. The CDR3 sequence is CASSELEETQYF. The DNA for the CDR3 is TGTGCCAGCAGTGAATTGGAAGAGACCCAGTACTTC. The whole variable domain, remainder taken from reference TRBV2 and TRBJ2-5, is EPEVTQTPSHQVTQMGQEVILRCVPISNHLYFYWYRQILGQKVEFLVSFYNNEISEKSEIFDDQFSVERPDGSNFTLKIRSTKLEDSAMYFCASSELEETQYFGPGTRLLVL.

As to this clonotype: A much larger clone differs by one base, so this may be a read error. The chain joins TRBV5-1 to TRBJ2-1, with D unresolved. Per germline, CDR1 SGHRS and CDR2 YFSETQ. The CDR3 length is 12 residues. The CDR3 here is CTSSYGDNEQFF. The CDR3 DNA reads TGCACCAGCAGTTATGGGGACAATGAGCAGTTCTTC.

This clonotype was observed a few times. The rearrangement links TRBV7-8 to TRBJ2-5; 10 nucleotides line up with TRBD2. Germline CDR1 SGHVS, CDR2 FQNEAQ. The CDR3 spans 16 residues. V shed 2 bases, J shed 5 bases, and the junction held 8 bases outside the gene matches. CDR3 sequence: CASSLTPGLAMETQYF. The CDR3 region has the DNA TGTGCCAGCAGCTTAACTCCGGGACTAGCGATGGAGACCCAGTACTTC.

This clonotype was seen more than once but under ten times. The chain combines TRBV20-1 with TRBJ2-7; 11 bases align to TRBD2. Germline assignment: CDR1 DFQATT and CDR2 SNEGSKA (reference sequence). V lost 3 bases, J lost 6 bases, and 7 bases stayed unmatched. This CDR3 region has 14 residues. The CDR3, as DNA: TGCAGTGCTAGTAGTGGGGGACTAGCGGCCGAGCAGTACTTC. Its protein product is CSASSGGLAAEQYF.

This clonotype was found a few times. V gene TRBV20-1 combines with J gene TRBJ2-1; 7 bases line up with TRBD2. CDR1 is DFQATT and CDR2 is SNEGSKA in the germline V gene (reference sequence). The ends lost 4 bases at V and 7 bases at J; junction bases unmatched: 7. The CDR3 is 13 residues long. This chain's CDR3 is CSAKGLAENEQFF. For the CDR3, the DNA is TGCAGTGCTAAGGGGCTAGCGGAAAATGAGCAGTTCTTC.

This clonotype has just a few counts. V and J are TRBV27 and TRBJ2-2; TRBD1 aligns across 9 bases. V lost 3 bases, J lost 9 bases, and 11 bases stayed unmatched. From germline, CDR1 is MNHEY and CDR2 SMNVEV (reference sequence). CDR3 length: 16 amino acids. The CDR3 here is CASSFSGTGSKRELFF. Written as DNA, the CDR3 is TGTGCCAGCAGTTTTTCCGGGACAGGGTCGAAAAGGGAGCTGTTTTTT.

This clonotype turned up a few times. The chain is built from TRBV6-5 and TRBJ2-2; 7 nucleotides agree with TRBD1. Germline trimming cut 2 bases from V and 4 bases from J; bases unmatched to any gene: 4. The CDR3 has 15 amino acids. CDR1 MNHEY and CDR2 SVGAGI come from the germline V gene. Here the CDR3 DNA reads TGTGCCAGCAGTTACGGACAGGCAGGCACCGGGGAGCTGTTTTTT. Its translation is CASSYGQAGTGELFF.

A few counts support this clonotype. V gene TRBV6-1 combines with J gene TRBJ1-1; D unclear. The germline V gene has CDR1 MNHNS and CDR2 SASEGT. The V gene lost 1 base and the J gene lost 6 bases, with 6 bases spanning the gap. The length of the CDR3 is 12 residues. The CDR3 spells CASSEGYAEAFF. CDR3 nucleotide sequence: TGTGCCAGCAGTGAAGGTTACGCTGAAGCTTTCTTT.

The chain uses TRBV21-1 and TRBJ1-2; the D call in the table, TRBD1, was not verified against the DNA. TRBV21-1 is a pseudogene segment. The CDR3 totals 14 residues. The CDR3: CASSKAGPGNGYTF. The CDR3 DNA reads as TGTGCCAGCAGCAAAGCCGGCCCAGGGAATGGCTACACCTTC.

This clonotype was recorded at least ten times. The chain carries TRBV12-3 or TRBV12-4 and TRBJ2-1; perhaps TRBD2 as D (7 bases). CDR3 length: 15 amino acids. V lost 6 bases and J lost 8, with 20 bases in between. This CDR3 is CASSPGGRTVDEQFF. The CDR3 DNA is TGTGCCAGCAGCCCGGGGGGCCGGACAGTCGATGAGCAGTTCTTC.

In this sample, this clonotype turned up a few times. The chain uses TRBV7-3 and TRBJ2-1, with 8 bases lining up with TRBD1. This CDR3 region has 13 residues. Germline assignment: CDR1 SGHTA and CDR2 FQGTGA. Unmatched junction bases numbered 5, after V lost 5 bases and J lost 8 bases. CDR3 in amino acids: CASSLDRDYEQFF. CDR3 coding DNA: TGTGCCAGCAGCCTGGACAGGGACTATGAGCAGTTCTTC.

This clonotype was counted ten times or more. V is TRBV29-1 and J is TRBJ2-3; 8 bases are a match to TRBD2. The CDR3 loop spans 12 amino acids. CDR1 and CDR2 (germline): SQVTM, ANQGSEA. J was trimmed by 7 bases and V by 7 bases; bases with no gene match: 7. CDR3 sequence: CSGEIAGNTQYF. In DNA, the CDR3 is TGCAGCGGGGAGATAGCGGGAAATACGCAGTATTTT.

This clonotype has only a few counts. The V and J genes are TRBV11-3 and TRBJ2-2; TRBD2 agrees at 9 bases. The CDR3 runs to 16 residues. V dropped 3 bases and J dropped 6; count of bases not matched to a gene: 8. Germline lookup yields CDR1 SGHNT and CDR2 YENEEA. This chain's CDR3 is CASSFGGGAQPGELFF. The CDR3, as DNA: TGTGCCAGCAGCTTTGGCGGGGGGGCCCAACCCGGGGAGCTGTTTTTT. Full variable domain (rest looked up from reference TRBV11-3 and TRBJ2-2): EAGVVQSPRYKIIEKKQPVAFWCNPISGHNTLYWYLQNLGQGPELLIRYENEEAVDDSQLPKDRFSAERLKGVDSTLKIQPAELGDSAVYLCASSFGGGAQPGELFFGEGSRLTVL.

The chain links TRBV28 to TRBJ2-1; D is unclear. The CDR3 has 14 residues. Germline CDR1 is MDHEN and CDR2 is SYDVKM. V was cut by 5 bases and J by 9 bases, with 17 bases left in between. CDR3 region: CASSRPDRYAEQFF. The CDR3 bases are TGTGCCAGCAGTCGCCCGGACCGGTATGCTGAGCAGTTCTTC.

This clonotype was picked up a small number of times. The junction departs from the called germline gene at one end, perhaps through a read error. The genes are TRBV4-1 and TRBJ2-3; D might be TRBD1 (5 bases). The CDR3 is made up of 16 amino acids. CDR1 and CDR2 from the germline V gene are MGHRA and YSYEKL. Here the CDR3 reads CASSQDYGLGPDTQYF. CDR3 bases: TGCGCCAGCAGTCAAGATTATGGGTTGGGGCCTGATACGCAGTATTTT.

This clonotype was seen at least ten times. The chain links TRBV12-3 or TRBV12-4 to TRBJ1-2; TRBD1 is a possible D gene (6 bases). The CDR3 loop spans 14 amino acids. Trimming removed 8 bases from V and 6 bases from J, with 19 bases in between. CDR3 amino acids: CASLAGHDVNGYTF. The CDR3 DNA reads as TGTGCCAGCCTTGCGGGACATGATGTCAATGGCTACACCTTC.

The CDR3 DNA reads TGTGCCAGCAGTCCTGCAGGGACAGGGGGCTTAAAGACCCAGTACTTC. The encoded protein is CASSPAGTGGLKTQYF. The chain has TRBV7-2 and TRBJ2-5; 12 nucleotides line up with TRBD1. The CDR3 is made up of 16 amino acids. The V segment lost 6 bases and the J segment 6 bases; nucleotides outside the gene matches: 11. Germline V CDR1 and CDR2: SGHTA, FQGNSA.